The clone carrying this T cell receptor (beta chain) appeared a few times. Its antigen is not identified. The sample belongs to a study of early T cells in non-severe SARS-CoV-2 infection. Study summary: Chains were unpaired, as sequencing was done on bulk RNA from unsorted whole blood. Study-wide points: Anti-spike CD8 responses were favored by VDJdb matching, which missed private and CD4 specificities.

Individual cDNA molecules received unique molecular identifiers. TCRdb fed the 5' RACE reads into MiXCR, producing one record per CDR3 protein. This sample has 80,000 or so distinct CDR3 sequences, with around 15% found just once. The TCR sequence derives from an adult who was a healthcare worker with PCR-confirmed SARS-CoV-2 infection or an uninfected control (not recorded which). Sequenced: whole blood.

The CDR3 DNA is TGTGCCAGCAGTTTAGCGCAGGGGGCGAGCTACAATGAGCAGTTCTTC. It specifies CASSLAQGASYNEQFF. The rearrangement uses TRBV12-3 or TRBV12-4 and TRBJ2-1; 8 bases align to TRBD1. The CDR3 extends over 16 amino acids. V lost 0 bases, J lost 3 bases, and 4 bases stayed unmatched.